The 3 T cell receptor beta chains listed next were all sequenced from one sample in a study of human T cells and chemical hapten exposure. The time point was: patch test 2, 6 weeks after DPC sensitization. Specified treatment: therapeutic diphenylcyclopropenone sensitization with weekly scalp DPC. TCRdb processed the RACE reads anew with MiXCR; each CDR3 protein has one entry. Of tens of thousands of distinct CDR3 sequences in the sample, roughly 3.3% are singletons; the top ten hold about 6.2%. The specimen comprised whole blood, sampled in connection with sensitization to the hapten diphenylcyclopropenone (DPC). These receptors came from a middle-aged man with alopecia areata. Some clones in this sample may be carry-over from other donors' samples.

This clonotype was observed at least ten times. This sequence joins TRBV7-9 and TRBJ2-2; D is possibly TRBD2 (6 bases). Germline assignment: CDR1 SEHNR and CDR2 FQNEAQ (reference sequence). CDR3 length: 15 amino acids. V dropped 5 bases and J dropped 7 bases, with 17 bases sitting between them. The CDR3 nucleotides are TGTGCCAGCAGCCACTGGAGGGGAGGAATCGGGGAGCTGTTTTTT. Protein product: CASSHWRGGIGELFF.

This clonotype was seen at least ten times. The rearrangement uses TRBV19 and TRBJ2-1; maybe TRBD2 (6 bases). V shed 6 bases and J shed 7 bases, with 19 bases lying between them. Germline CDR1 is LNHDA and CDR2 is SQIVND (reference sequence). The CDR3 covers 15 residues. The DNA of the CDR3 is TGTGCCAGTAGCGAGCGGGTTGAATGGATTAATGAGCAGTTCTTC. It codes for CASSERVEWINEQFF.

The table lists this clonotype with many counts. One junction end disagrees with the germline gene, perhaps due to a read error. This chain uses TRBV7-9 with TRBJ1-4; unclear D gene. This CDR3 comprises 10 residues. In germline, CDR1 is SEHNR, CDR2 FQNEAQ (reference sequence). CDR3 bases: TGTGCCAGCAGCTTAGAGAACCCAGTTTTT. This codes for CASSLENPVF.